The 2 T cell receptor beta chains given below trace back to one sample, sequenced in a study of Ad26.COV2.S vaccination and SARS-CoV-2 variants. Profiling relied on immunoSEQ multiplex PCR, and the TCRdb table lists in-frame clones only, not all of them. The sample contains approximately 410,000 clones, 92% of which appear only once. Treatment meaning: 15 to 20 received Ad26.COV2.S at low or high dose, single or two shots; about 5 received placebo; per-sample allocation not given. On day 63 after the first injection, vaccine and placebo recipients gave samples. This specimen was peripheral blood, taken in a trial of Ad26.COV2.S vaccine versus placebo. Receptors were obtained from a person between 18 and 60 years old who received the Ad26.COV2.S COVID-19 vaccine or a placebo.

The chain recombines TRBV7-2 with TRBJ2-3, with 8 bases lining up with TRBD2. J lost 2 bases, V lost 5 bases, and 9 bases had no gene match. Germline CDR1 is SGHTA and CDR2 is FQGNSA. The CDR3 loop spans 16 amino acids. The CDR3 DNA sequence: TGTGCCAGCAGCGCTACCGGGACTAGATACACAGATACGCAGTATTTT. It yields the protein CASSATGTRYTDTQYF.

The genes are TRBV28 and TRBJ2-1; D possibly corresponds to TRBD2 (7 bases). This CDR3 contains 15 residues. In germline, CDR1 is MDHEN, CDR2 SYDVKM. Trimming left V 7 bases short and J 2 bases short, with 15 bases between. The CDR3 protein is CASTLGGGTYNEQFF. In DNA, the CDR3 is TGTGCCAGCACCCTAGGGGGGGGCACCTACAATGAGCAGTTCTTC.